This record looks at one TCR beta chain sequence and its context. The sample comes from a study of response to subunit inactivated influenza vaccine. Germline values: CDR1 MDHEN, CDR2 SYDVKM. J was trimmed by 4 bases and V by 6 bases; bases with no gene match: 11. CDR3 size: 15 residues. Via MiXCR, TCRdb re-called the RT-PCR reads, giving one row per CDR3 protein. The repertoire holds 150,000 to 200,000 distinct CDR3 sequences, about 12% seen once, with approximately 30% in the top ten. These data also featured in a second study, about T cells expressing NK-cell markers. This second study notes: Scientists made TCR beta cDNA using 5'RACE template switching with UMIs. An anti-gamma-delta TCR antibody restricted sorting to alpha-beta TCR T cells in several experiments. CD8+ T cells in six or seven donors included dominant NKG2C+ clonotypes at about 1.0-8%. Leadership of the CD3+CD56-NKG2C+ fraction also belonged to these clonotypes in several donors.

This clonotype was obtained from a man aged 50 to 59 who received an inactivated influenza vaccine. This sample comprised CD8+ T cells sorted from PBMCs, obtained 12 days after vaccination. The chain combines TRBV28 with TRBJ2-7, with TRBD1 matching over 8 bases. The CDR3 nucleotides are TGTGCCAGCAGCTTCAACCGGGACAGGAGTTACGAGCAGTACTTC. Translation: CASSFNRDRSYEQYF. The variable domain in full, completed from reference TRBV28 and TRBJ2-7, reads DVKVTQSSRYLVKRTGEKVFLECVQDMDHENMFWYRQDPGLGLRLIYFSYDVKMKEKGDIPEGYSVSREKKERFSLILESASTNQTSMYLCASSFNRDRSYEQYFGPGTRLTVT.